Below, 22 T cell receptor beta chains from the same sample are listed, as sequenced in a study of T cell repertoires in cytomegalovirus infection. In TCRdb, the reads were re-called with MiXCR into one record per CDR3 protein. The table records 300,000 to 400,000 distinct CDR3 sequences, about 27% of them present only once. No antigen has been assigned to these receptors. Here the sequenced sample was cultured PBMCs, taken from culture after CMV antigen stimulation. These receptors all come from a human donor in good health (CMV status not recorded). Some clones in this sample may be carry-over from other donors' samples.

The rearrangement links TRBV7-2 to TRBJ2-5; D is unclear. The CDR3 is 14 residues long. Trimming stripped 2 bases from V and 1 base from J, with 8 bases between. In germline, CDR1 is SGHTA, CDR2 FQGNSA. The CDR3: CASSLNGVQETQYF. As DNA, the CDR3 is TGTGCCAGCAGCTTAAATGGGGTCCAAGAGACCCAGTACTTC. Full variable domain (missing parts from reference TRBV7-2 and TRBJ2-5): GAGVSQSPSNKVTEKGKDVELRCDPISGHTALYWYRQSLGQGLEFLIYFQGNSAPDKSGLPSDRFSAERTGGSVSTLTIQRTQQEDSAVYLCASSLNGVQETQYFGPGTRLLVL.

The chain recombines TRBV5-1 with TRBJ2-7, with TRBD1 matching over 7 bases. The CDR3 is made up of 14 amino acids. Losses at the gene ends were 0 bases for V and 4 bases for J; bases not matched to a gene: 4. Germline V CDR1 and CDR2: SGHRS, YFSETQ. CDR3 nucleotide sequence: TGCGCCAGCAGCTTGGCCGGACAGGAGTACGAGCAGTACTTC. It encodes CASSLAGQEYEQYF.

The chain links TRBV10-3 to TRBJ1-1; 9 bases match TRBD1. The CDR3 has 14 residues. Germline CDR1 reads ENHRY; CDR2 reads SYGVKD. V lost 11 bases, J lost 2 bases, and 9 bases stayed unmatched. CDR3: CAAQGAPRNTEAFF. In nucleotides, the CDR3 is TGTGCCGCACAGGGGGCACCCAGAAACACTGAAGCTTTCTTT.

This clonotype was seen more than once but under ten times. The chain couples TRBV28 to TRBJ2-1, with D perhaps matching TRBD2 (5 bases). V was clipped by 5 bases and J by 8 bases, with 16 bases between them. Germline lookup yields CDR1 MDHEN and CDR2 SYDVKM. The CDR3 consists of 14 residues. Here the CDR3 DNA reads TGTGCCAGCAGTATAGTTCCGATGAGGGATGAGCAGTTCTTC. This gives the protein CASSIVPMRDEQFF.

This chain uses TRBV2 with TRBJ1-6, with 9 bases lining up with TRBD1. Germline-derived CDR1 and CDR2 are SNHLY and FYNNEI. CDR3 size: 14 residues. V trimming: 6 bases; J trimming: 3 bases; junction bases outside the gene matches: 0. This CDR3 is CASRDRGYNSPLHF. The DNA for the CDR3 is TGTGCCAGCAGGGACAGGGGCTATAATTCACCCCTCCACTTT.

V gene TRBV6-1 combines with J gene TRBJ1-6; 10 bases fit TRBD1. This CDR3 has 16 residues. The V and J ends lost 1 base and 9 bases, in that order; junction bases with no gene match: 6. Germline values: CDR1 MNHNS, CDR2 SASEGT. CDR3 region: CASSEDMWDRGSPLHF. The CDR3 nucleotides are TGTGCCAGCAGTGAAGATATGTGGGACAGGGGTTCACCCCTCCACTTT.

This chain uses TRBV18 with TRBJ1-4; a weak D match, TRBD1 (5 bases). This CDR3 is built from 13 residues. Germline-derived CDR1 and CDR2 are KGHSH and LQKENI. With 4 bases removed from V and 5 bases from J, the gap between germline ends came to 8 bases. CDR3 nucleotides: TGTGCCAGCTCACGGGGACTGAATGAAAAACTGTTTTTT. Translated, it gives CASSRGLNEKLFF.

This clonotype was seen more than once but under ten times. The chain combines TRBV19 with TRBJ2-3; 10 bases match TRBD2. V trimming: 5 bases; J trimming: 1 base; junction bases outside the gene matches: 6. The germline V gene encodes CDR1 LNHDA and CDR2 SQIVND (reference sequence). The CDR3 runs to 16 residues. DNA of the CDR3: TGTGCCAGTAGTGTGACCGGGACTAGCGGCACAGATACGCAGTATTTT. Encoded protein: CASSVTGTSGTDTQYF.

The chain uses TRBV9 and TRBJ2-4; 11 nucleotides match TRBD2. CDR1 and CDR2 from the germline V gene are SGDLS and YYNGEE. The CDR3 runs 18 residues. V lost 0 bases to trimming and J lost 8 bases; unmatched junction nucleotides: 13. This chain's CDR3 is CASSVAASGRTAGDIQYF. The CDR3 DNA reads TGTGCCAGCAGCGTAGCGGCTAGCGGGAGGACGGCCGGGGACATTCAGTACTTC.

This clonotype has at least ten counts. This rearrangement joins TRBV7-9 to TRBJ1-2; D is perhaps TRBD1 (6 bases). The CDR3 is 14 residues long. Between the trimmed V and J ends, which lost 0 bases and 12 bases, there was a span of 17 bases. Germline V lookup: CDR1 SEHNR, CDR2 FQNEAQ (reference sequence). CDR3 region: CASSLAGGLDRNTF. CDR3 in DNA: TGTGCCAGCAGCTTAGCGGGGGGCCTTGACCGGAACACCTTC.

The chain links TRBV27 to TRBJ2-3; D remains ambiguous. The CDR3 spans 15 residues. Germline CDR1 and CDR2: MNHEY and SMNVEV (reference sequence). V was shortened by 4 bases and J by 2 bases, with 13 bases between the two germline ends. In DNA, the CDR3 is TGTGCCAGCAGTTCGAAGTCCTTCTACACAGATACGCAGTATTTT. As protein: CASSSKSFYTDTQYF.

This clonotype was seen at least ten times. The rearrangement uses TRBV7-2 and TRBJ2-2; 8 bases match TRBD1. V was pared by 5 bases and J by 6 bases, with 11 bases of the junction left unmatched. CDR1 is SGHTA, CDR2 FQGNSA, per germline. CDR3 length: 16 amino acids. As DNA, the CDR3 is TGTGCCAGCAGCCTAGACAGGGGAAGTAGCGCCGGGGAGCTGTTTTTT. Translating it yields CASSLDRGSSAGELFF.

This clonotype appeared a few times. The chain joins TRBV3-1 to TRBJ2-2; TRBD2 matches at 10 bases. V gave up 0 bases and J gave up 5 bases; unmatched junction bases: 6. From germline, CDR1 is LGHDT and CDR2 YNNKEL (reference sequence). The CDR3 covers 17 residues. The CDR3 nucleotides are TGTGCCAGCAGCCAAGAAAAGCGGGGGGGCGGGACCGGGGAGCTGTTTTTT. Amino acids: CASSQEKRGGGTGELFF. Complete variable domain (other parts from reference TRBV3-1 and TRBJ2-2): DTAVSQTPKYLVTQMGNDKSIKCEQNLGHDTMYWYKQDSKKFLKIMFSYNNKELIINETVPNRFSPKSPDKAHLNLHINSLELGDSAVYFCASSQEKRGGGTGELFFGEGSRLTVL.

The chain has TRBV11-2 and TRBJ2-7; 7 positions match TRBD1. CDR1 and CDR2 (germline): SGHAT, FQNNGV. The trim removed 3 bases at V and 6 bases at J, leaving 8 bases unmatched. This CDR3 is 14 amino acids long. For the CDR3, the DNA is TGTGCCAGCAGCTTTGAGGCAGGGGGAACCGAGCAGTACTTC. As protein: CASSFEAGGTEQYF.

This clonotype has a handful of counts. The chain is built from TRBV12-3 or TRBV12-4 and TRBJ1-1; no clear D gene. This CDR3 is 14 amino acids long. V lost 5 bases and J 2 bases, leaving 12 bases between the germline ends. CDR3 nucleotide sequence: TGTGCCAGCAGTCGGGGTGGTCGAAACACTGAAGCTTTCTTT. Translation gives CASSRGGRNTEAFF.

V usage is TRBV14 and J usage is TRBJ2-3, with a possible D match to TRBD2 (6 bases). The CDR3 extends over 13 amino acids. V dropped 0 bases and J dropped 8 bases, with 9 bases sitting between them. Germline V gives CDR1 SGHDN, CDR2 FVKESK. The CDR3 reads CASSQERGGTQYF. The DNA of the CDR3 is TGTGCCAGCAGCCAAGAGAGGGGAGGTACGCAGTATTTT.

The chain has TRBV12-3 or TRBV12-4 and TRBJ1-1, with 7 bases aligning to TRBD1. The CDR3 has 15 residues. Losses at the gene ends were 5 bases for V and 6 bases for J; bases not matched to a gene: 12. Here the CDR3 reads CASSHGTAADPEAFF. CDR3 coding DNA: TGTGCCAGCAGTCACGGGACAGCCGCTGACCCTGAAGCTTTCTTT.

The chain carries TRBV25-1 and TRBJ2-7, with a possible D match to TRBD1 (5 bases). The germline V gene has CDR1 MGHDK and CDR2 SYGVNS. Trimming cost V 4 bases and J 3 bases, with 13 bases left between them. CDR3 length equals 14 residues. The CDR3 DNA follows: TGTGCCAGCAGTGGATTGACAGAAGGCTACGAGCAGTACTTC. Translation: CASSGLTEGYEQYF.

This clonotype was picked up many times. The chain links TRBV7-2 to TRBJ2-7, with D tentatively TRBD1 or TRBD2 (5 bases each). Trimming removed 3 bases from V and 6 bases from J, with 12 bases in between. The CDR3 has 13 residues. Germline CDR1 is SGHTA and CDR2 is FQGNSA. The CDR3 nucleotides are TGTGCCAGCAGCTTGGGGGTTTCTCCCGAGCAGTACTTC. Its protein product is CASSLGVSPEQYF.

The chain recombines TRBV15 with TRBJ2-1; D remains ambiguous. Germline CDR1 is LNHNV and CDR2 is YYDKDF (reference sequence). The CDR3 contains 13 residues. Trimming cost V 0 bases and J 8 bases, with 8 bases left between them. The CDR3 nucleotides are TGTGCCACCAGCAGAGATTGGCAGGATGAGCAGTTCTTC. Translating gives CATSRDWQDEQFF.

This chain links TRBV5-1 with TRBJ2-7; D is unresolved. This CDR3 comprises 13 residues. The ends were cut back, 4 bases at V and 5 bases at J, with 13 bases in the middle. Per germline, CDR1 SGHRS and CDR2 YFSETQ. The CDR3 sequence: CASSLSSVDEQYF. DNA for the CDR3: TGCGCCAGCAGCCTCTCGTCAGTGGACGAGCAGTACTTC.

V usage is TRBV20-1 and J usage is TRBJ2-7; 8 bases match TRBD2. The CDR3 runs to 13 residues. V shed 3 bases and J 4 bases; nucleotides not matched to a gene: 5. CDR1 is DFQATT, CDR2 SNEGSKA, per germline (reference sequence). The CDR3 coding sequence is TGCAGTGCTAGGAGAAGCGGGAGTTACGAGCAGTACTTC. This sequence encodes CSARRSGSYEQYF.